The source of this TCR beta chain is a study of response to subunit inactivated influenza vaccine. TCRdb processed the RT-PCR reads anew with MiXCR; each CDR3 protein has one entry. The profile covers some 600,000 distinct CDR3 sequences, with 14% appearing a single time and around 7.6% taken by the ten largest. The sequence was obtained from a man in his fifties or sixties who received an inactivated influenza vaccine. The starting material was PBMCs from blood, obtained roughly 2 weeks before vaccination.

The DNA of the CDR3 is TGTGCCAGCAGCTTGTGGACAGGGGACGAGCAGTACTTC. As protein: CASSLWTGDEQYF. This chain links TRBV7-6 with TRBJ2-7, with 9 bases aligning to TRBD1. Germline V gives CDR1 SGHVS, CDR2 FNYEAQ. This CDR3 is built from 13 residues. V shed 3 bases and J 5 bases; nucleotides not matched to a gene: 2.